These 6 T cell receptor beta chains share one sample of origin, sequenced in a study of cytomegalovirus exposure and HLA in healthy donors. A multiplex PCR was run with 60 Vbeta primers and 13 Jbeta primers. The repertoire was sequenced with immunoSEQ multiplex PCR; TCRdb's copy has only in-frame clones and lacks some. The sample holds approximately 280,000 clones, more than 80% seen once. Sequencing was carried out using PBMCs. These receptor sequences come from a man in his forties in good health and CMV-seropositive.

As to this clone: Other DNA sequences from this sample encode an identical CDR3 as well. The V and J genes are TRBV2 and TRBJ1-5; 10 bases match TRBD1. Losses at the gene ends were 6 bases for V and 2 bases for J; bases not matched to a gene: 4. Germline V gene sequence: CDR1 SNHLY, CDR2 FYNNEI. CDR3 size: 15 residues. The CDR3 DNA follows: TGTGCCAGCAGCAGACAGGGGGCTGGCAATCAGCCCCAGCATTTT. Encoded protein: CASSRQGAGNQPQHF. Drawing the rest from reference TRBV2 and TRBJ1-5, the complete variable domain is EPEVTQTPSHQVTQMGQEVILRCVPISNHLYFYWYRQILGQKVEFLVSFYNNEISEKSEIFDDQFSVERPDGSNFTLKIRSTKLEDSAMYFCASSRQGAGNQPQHFGDGTRLSIL.

In this sample, this clone turned up a few times. The junction shows a germline mismatch at one end, possibly a read error. The chain has TRBV7-7 and TRBJ2-2; a weak D match, TRBD2 (5 bases). The CDR3 consists of 14 residues. Germline-derived CDR1 and CDR2 are SSHAT and FNYEAQ (reference sequence). The chain's CDR3 is CASSLGRNTGELFF. The DNA of the CDR3 is TGTGCTAGCAGCTTAGGGAGGAACACCGGGGAGCTGTTTTTT. Using reference TRBV7-7 and TRBJ2-2 for the parts outside the CDR3, the full variable domain is GAGVSQSPRYKVTKRGQDVTLRCDPISSHATLYWYQQALGQGPEFLTYFNYEAQPDKSGLPSDRFSAERPEGSISTLTIQRTEQRDSAMYRCASSLGRNTGELFFGEGSRLTVL.

This clone was counted a single time. The chain is built from TRBV6-1 and TRBJ2-1, with D possibly matching TRBD1 (5 bases). Germline V CDR1 and CDR2: MNHNS, SASEGT. Trimming took off 6 bases at V and 7 bases at J, with 13 bases between the two ends. The CDR3 runs 13 residues. CDR3 sequence (DNA): TGTGCCAGCAGAGCAGGGAATACGAATGAGCAGTTCTTC. Translated, it gives CASRAGNTNEQFF.

V gene TRBV12-2 combines with J gene TRBJ2-7; the table's D call, TRBD2, was not checked against the DNA. TRBV12-2 is a pseudogene segment. The CDR3 length is 15 residues. CDR3 in DNA: TGTGCAAGTCGCTTAGCGCCTAGCGGGAGCTACGAGCAGTACTTC. Translated: CASRLAPSGSYEQYF.

The rearrangement joins TRBV28 to TRBJ1-4; TRBD1 might be the D (5 bases). The length of the CDR3 is 11 residues. Germline lookup yields CDR1 MDHEN and CDR2 SYDVKM. The V gene lost 10 bases and the J gene lost 8 bases, with 11 bases spanning the gap. The CDR3: CATGLVEKLFF. The DNA for the CDR3 is TGTGCCACAGGGTTGGTGGAAAAACTGTTTTTT.

CDR3 nucleotide sequence: TGTGCCAGCAGCTTCGGACTAGCGGACTACGAGCAGTACTTC. This codes for CASSFGLADYEQYF. This sequence joins TRBV11-2 and TRBJ2-7, with 10 bases matching TRBD2. The CDR3 spans 14 residues. V gave up 3 bases and J gave up 3 bases; unmatched junction bases: 2. The germline CDR1 and CDR2 sequences are SGHAT and FQNNGV. Using reference TRBV11-2 and TRBJ2-7 for the parts outside the CDR3, the full variable domain is EAGVAQSPRYKIIEKRQSVAFWCNPISGHATLYWYQQILGQGPKLLIQFQNNGVVDDSQLPKDRFSAERLKGVDSTLKIQPAKLEDSAVYLCASSFGLADYEQYFGPGTRLTVT.